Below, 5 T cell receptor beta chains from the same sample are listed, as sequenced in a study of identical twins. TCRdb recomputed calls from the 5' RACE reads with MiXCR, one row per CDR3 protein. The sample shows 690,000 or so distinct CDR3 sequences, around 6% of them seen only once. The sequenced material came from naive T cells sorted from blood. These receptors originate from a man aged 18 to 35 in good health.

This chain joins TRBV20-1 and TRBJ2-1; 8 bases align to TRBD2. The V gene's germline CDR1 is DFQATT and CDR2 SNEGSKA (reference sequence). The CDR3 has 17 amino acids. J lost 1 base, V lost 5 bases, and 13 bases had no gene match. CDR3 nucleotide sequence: TGCAGTGCTCCAACCGGGGAGCGGGGGATTTCCTACAATGAGCAGTTCTTC. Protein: CSAPTGERGISYNEQFF.

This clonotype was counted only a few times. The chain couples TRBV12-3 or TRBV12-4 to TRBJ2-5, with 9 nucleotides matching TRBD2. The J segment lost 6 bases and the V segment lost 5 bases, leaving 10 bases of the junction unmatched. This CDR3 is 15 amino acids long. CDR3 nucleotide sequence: TGTGCCAGCAGTCCCTCGGCGGGAGGGACGCAGACCCAGTACTTC. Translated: CASSPSAGGTQTQYF.

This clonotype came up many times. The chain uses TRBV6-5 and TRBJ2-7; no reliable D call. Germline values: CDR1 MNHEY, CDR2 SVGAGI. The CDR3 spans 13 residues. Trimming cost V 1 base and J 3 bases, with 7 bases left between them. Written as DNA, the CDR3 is TGTGCCAGCAGTTACTGGCAATTCTACGAGCAGTACTTC. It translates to CASSYWQFYEQYF.

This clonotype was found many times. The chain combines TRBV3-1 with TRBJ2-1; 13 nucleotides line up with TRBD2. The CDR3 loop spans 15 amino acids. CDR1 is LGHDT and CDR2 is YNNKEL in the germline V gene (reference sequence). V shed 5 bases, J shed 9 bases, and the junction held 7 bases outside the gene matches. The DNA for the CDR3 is TGTGCCAGCAGCGAACTAGCGGGAGGGCCTGCTGAGCAGTTCTTC. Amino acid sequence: CASSELAGGPAEQFF.

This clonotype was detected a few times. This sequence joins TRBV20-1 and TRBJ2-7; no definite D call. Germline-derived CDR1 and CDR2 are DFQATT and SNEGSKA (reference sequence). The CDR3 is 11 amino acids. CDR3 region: CSARLGNFVGV. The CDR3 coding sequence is TGCAGTGCTAGATTGGGGAACTTCGTTGGTGTC.